Presented here are 17 T cell receptor beta chains from one specimen sequenced in a study of blood T cell repertoires in COVID-19 (dated by TCRdb to the early 2020s). The library was generated by the immunoSEQ multiplex PCR assay. Sourced from immuneACCESS, this table was stored by TCRdb with only in-frame sequences that have V and J called. A share of the clones is absent; for the studies checked, an unresolved V gene accounts for under half, and the remainder has no known explanation. The sample table contains about 200,000 clones; only one count was recorded for about 86% of them. Around 25% of the sample belongs to the ten largest clones. Sequencing used PBMCs or T cells enriched from blood (not recorded which). The receptors come from a woman in her 40s in a cohort exposed to, infected with or recovered from COVID-19 (not recorded which).

The chain combines TRBV5-1 with TRBJ1-4; 9 nucleotides agree with TRBD1. Germline trimming cut 1 base from V and 5 bases from J; bases unmatched to any gene: 18. The CDR3 is made up of 20 amino acids. Germline CDR1 SGHRS, CDR2 YFSETQ. CDR3 sequence reads: CASSLRPGGTGFSTNEKLFF. CDR3 nucleotides: TGCGCCAGCAGCTTGAGACCCGGGGGGACAGGGTTTTCGACAAATGAAAAACTGTTTTTT.

This CDR3 reads CATGTGPRETQYF. Here the CDR3 DNA reads TGTGCCACCGGGACAGGCCCGAGAGAGACCCAGTACTTC. The gene calls are TRBV6-5 and TRBJ2-5; 8 nucleotides match TRBD1. Unmatched junction bases numbered 8, after V lost 10 bases and J lost 4 bases. The CDR3 extends over 13 amino acids. Germline lookup yields CDR1 MNHEY and CDR2 SVGAGI.

This clone was picked up one time. The CDR3 loop is CASGSTRPGSSYNEQFF. The CDR3 DNA reads as TGTGCTAGTGGTTCAACACGACCCGGGAGCTCCTACAATGAGCAGTTCTTC. This chain joins TRBV12-5 and TRBJ2-1; D is perhaps TRBD2 (6 bases). From germline, CDR1 is LGHNT and CDR2 FRNRAP. The V end lost 4 bases, the J end lost 0 bases, and 16 bases lay between the germline ends. The CDR3 contains 17 residues.

There are many counts of this clone. The genes are TRBV30 and TRBJ2-2, with TRBD1 identical over 10 bases. J was trimmed by 5 bases and V by 0 bases; bases with no gene match: 6. Germline values: CDR1 GTSNPN, CDR2 SVGIG (reference sequence). The CDR3 has 16 amino acids. CDR3 coding DNA: TGTGCCTGGAGTGTAATTCCGGGACAGGGGACCGGGGAGCTGTTTTTT. It is translated as CAWSVIPGQGTGELFF.

The V call is TRBV4-1, the J call TRBJ2-7, with 11 bases identical to TRBD2. J gave up 3 bases and V 4 bases, and 5 bases lay outside the gene matches. Germline V gene data show CDR1 as MGHRA and CDR2 as YSYEKL. The CDR3 sequence is 15 residues long. CDR3 nucleotides: TGCGCCAGCAGCCCGAGCACTAGCGGGAGCTACGAGCAGTACTTC. Its protein product is CASSPSTSGSYEQYF.

This chain connects TRBV6-4 to TRBJ2-1; D not certain. Germline lookup yields CDR1 MRHNA and CDR2 SNTAGT. The CDR3 runs to 14 residues. Trimming left V 0 bases short and J 10 bases short, with 13 bases between. In DNA, the CDR3 is TGTGCCAGCAGTGACTCCGCTAGTTCCTCCGAGCAGTTCTTC. Amino acid sequence: CASSDSASSSEQFF.

This chain joins TRBV18 and TRBJ1-2, with 10 bases that match TRBD1. The junction had 4 bases not matched to a gene; V was cut back by 8 bases and J by 7 bases. Germline CDR1 and CDR2: KGHSH and LQKENI. The CDR3 runs to 12 residues. The CDR3 region is CASGTGDPGYTF. The CDR3 nucleotides are TGTGCCAGCGGGACAGGGGATCCTGGCTACACCTTC.

The chain is built from TRBV11-3 and TRBJ2-7, with TRBD2 matching 8 bases. This CDR3 comprises 16 residues. Germline V lookup: CDR1 SGHNT, CDR2 YENEEA. V was clipped by 1 base and J by 3 bases; unmatched bases: 8. Written as DNA, the CDR3 is TGTGCCAGCAGCTTAGCGGGAGGGACTTCGGGCTACGAGCAGTACTTC. This gives the protein CASSLAGGTSGYEQYF.

This sequence joins TRBV7-8 and TRBJ2-1, with D possibly being TRBD2 (6 bases). This CDR3 is 18 amino acids long. V was pared by 0 bases and J by 4 bases, with 19 bases between. Per germline, CDR1 SGHVS and CDR2 FQNEAQ. The CDR3 DNA reads TGTGCCAGCAGCTTAGCGCGGTGGGGGACGGGGGAATACAATGAGCAGTTCTTC. It is translated as CASSLARWGTGEYNEQFF. Based on the CDR3 plus reference TRBV7-8 and TRBJ2-1, the full variable domain is GAGVSQSPRYKVAKRGQDVALRCDPISGHVSLFWYQQALGQGPEFLTYFQNEAQLDKSGLPSDRFFAERPEGSVSTLKIQRTQQEDSAVYLCASSLARWGTGEYNEQFFGPGTRLTVL.

This clone appeared a few times. V usage is TRBV7-9 and J usage is TRBJ1-3, with D maybe TRBD1 (5 bases). The germline V and J ends were trimmed by 2 bases and 4 bases, with 15 bases remaining between them. CDR3 length: 16 residues. Looked up from germline, CDR1 is SEHNR and CDR2 is FQNEAQ (reference sequence). DNA for the CDR3: TGTGCCAGCAGCTTAATTGGGGGGTTATACGGAAACACCATATATTTT. Translated, it gives CASSLIGGLYGNTIYF.

This clone was seen a single time. The chain combines TRBV19 with TRBJ2-3; 13 positions match TRBD2. There are 17 residues in the CDR3. V was pared by 1 base and J by 6 bases, with 7 bases of the junction left unmatched. Per germline, CDR1 LNHDA and CDR2 SQIVND (reference sequence). The CDR3 DNA reads TGTGCCAGTAGTATAGGGGGACTAGCGGGGCCCACGGATACGCAGTATTTT. It encodes CASSIGGLAGPTDTQYF.

In DNA, the CDR3 is TGTGCCAGCAGCCAAGGGCCTAGCGGGAGCGGATTGGAGACCCAGTACTTC. Translation: CASSQGPSGSGLETQYF. J is TRBJ2-5 and V is TRBV4-2; the match to TRBD2 covers 10 bases. This CDR3 comprises 17 residues. Germline CDR1 is LGHNA and CDR2 is YNFKEQ. J was trimmed by 5 bases and V by 1 base; bases with no gene match: 10.

The chain couples TRBV9 to TRBJ2-2, with 7 bases matching TRBD1. V lost 4 bases to trimming and J lost 6 bases; unmatched junction nucleotides: 12. The CDR3 contains 16 residues. Germline assignment: CDR1 SGDLS and CDR2 YYNGEE. The CDR3 DNA follows: TGTGCCAGCAGCCCCTGGACAGGTTTTATCTCCGGGGAGCTGTTTTTT. Translating gives CASSPWTGFISGELFF.

V gene TRBV2 combines with J gene TRBJ2-5, with a weak D call TRBD2 (5 bases). Trimming took off 10 bases at V and 5 bases at J, with 14 bases between the two ends. Germline assignment: CDR1 SNHLY and CDR2 FYNNEI. The length of the CDR3 is 12 residues. CDR3 amino acids: CATGIGRETQYF. The CDR3 DNA reads TGTGCCACGGGGATAGGGCGGGAGACCCAGTACTTC.

This rearrangement joins TRBV7-2 to TRBJ2-1; no reliable D call. With 5 bases removed from V and 0 bases from J, the gap between germline ends came to 5 bases. The CDR3 contains 13 residues. CDR1 is SGHTA and CDR2 is FQGNSA in the germline V gene. The CDR3 coding sequence is TGTGCCAGCAGCCGGAGCTCCTACAATGAGCAGTTCTTC. Protein: CASSRSSYNEQFF.

This clone showed up just once. The gene calls are TRBV11-1 and TRBJ2-2; a possible D gene is TRBD1 (6 bases). Looked up from germline, CDR1 is SGHAT and CDR2 is FQDESV (reference sequence). This CDR3 has 15 amino acids. Trimming stripped 6 bases from V and 7 bases from J, with 18 bases between. In DNA, the CDR3 is TGTGCCAGCAGTCATGATCCAGGGGCAAACGGGGAGCTGTTTTTT. Translation: CASSHDPGANGELFF.

The gene calls are TRBV5-4 and TRBJ2-2; 11 positions match TRBD1. Looked up from germline, CDR1 is SGHNT and CDR2 is YYREEE (reference sequence). This CDR3 contains 15 residues. The J segment lost 5 bases and the V segment lost 5 bases, leaving 5 bases of the junction unmatched. The DNA of the CDR3 is TGTGCCAGCAGTAACGGACAGGGGGCAACCGGGGAGCTGTTTTTT. It specifies CASSNGQGATGELFF. Looking up the rest from reference TRBV5-4 and TRBJ2-2 gives the full variable domain: ETGVTQSPTHLIKTRGQQVTLRCSSQSGHNTVSWYQQALGQGPQFIFQYYREEENGRGNFPPRFSGLQFPNYSSELNVNALELDDSALYLCASSNGQGATGELFFGEGSRLTVL.